One sample yielded the 15 T cell receptor beta chains listed below, sequenced in a study of graft-versus-host responses after intestinal transplantation. These receptors' antigens are unknown. Method: immunoSEQ multiplex PCR; TCRdb's copy keeps in-frame clones and lacks some. The data hold 55,000 to 80,000 clones, with more than 85% observed a single time. The source material was unstimulated CD8+ T cells sorted from spleen or lymph node cells, sampled before transplant. These receptor sequences come from a human donor who was the organ donor for an intestinal transplant.

The chain combines TRBV18 with TRBJ2-7; D gene unclear. V lost 1 base and J 8 bases, leaving 27 bases between the germline ends. The germline V gene has CDR1 KGHSH and CDR2 LQKENI. CDR3 length: 18 amino acids. This CDR3 reads CASSPRSGINPSTVKQYF. CDR3 in DNA: TGTGCCAGCTCACCACGCTCAGGAATAAATCCCAGTACGGTCAAGCAGTACTTC.

The chain combines TRBV19 with TRBJ2-1; 7 positions match TRBD1. This CDR3 has 14 amino acids. Per germline, CDR1 LNHDA and CDR2 SQIVND (reference sequence). Losses at the gene ends were 4 bases for V and 7 bases for J; bases not matched to a gene: 7. The CDR3 DNA reads TGTGCCAGTAGTACTCAGGGGGTCGGAAATGAGCAGTTCTTC. It specifies CASSTQGVGNEQFF. Supplemented by reference TRBV19 and TRBJ2-1, the full variable domain reads DGGITQSPKYLFRKEGQNVTLSCEQNLNHDAMYWYRQDPGQGLRLIYYSQIVNDFQKGDIAEGYSVSREKKESFPLTVTSAQKNPTAFYLCASSTQGVGNEQFFGPGTRLTVL.

J is TRBJ2-1 and V is TRBV28; D remains ambiguous. V gave up 5 bases and J gave up 0 bases, with 8 bases separating them. Germline V lookup: CDR1 MDHEN, CDR2 SYDVKM. The CDR3 covers 14 residues. Here the CDR3 reads CASSLPGSYNEQFF. The CDR3 DNA reads TGTGCCAGCAGTCTTCCGGGCTCCTACAATGAGCAGTTCTTC. The whole variable domain, remainder taken from reference TRBV28 and TRBJ2-1, is DVKVTQSSRYLVKRTGEKVFLECVQDMDHENMFWYRQDPGLGLRLIYFSYDVKMKEKGDIPEGYSVSREKKERFSLILESASTNQTSMYLCASSLPGSYNEQFFGPGTRLTVL.

This chain uses TRBV28 with TRBJ2-7; 11 nucleotides line up with TRBD2. Germline CDR1 is MDHEN and CDR2 is SYDVKM. J gave up 4 bases and V 7 bases, and 6 bases lay outside the gene matches. The CDR3 runs 14 residues. The CDR3, as DNA: TGTGCCAGCAAGTATCTAGCGGGAGGATACGAGCAGTACTTC. This sequence encodes CASKYLAGGYEQYF.

The genes are TRBV11-2 and TRBJ2-7; possible D gene TRBD1, 6 bases. Between the trimmed V and J ends, which lost 1 base and 5 bases, there was a span of 9 bases. CDR3 length: 13 residues. Germline assignment: CDR1 SGHAT and CDR2 FQNNGV. CDR3 coding DNA: TGTGCCAGCAGCTTAGGCAGGGGCAACGAGCAGTACTTC. Its translation is CASSLGRGNEQYF.

The CDR3 DNA reads TGTGCCAGCAGTTTAGAGGACAGGGGTTGGGGCGATGAGCAGTTCTTC. Its translation: CASSLEDRGWGDEQFF. The chain employs TRBV28 and TRBJ2-1; 9 bases line up with TRBD1. CDR3 length: 16 amino acids. Germline CDR1 reads MDHEN; CDR2 reads SYDVKM. With 2 bases clipped from V and 8 bases from J, the junction kept 10 bases outside the gene matches.

The chain joins TRBV6-1 to TRBJ1-4; possibly TRBD1 for D (5 bases). The germline V gene has CDR1 MNHNS and CDR2 SASEGT. The CDR3 extends over 15 amino acids. The germline V and J ends were trimmed by 1 base and 12 bases, with 18 bases remaining between them. The CDR3 protein is CASSEGAGIVGELFF. The CDR3 nucleotides are TGTGCCAGCAGTGAAGGGGCAGGGATAGTTGGTGAACTGTTTTTT.

The CDR3 loop reads CASSTLRTKHNTEAFF. CDR3 nucleotide sequence: TGTGCCAGCAGTACTTTGAGGACAAAGCATAACACTGAAGCTTTCTTT. The chain combines TRBV27 with TRBJ1-1; D possibly corresponds to TRBD1 (5 bases). Germline V gene sequence: CDR1 MNHEY, CDR2 SMNVEV (reference sequence). Trimming cost V 5 bases and J 2 bases, with 18 bases left between them. This CDR3 comprises 16 residues.

V is TRBV25-1 and J is TRBJ1-5; D unclear. CDR3 length: 13 residues. Germline CDR1 and CDR2: MGHDK and SYGVNS. V gave up 5 bases and J gave up 3 bases, with 8 bases separating them. CDR3 sequence reads: CASSRGFNQPQHF. CDR3 nucleotide sequence: TGTGCCAGCAGTCGGGGTTTCAATCAGCCCCAGCATTTT. Full variable domain (rest looked up from reference TRBV25-1 and TRBJ1-5): EADIYQTPRYLVIGTGKKITLECSQTMGHDKMYWYQQDPGMELHLIHYSYGVNSTEKGDLSSESTVSRIRTEHFPLTLESARPSHTSQYLCASSRGFNQPQHFGDGTRLSIL.

The chain couples TRBV11-2 to TRBJ2-4; possible D gene TRBD1, 5 bases. Trimming removed 2 bases at V and 0 bases at J, with 11 bases between. Per the germline V gene, CDR1 is SGHAT and CDR2 is FQNNGV. There are 16 residues in the CDR3. The CDR3: CASSLNWGLAKNIQYF. CDR3 nucleotides: TGTGCCAGCAGCTTAAACTGGGGCTTAGCCAAAAACATTCAGTACTTC.

The genes are TRBV13 and TRBJ1-5; D gene uncertain. Per the germline V gene, CDR1 is PRHDT and CDR2 is FYEKMQ (reference sequence). V dropped 0 bases and J dropped 4 bases, with 7 bases sitting between them. The CDR3 extends over 14 amino acids. The CDR3 nucleotides are TGTGCCAGCAGCTTAGGACGGGTTAATCAGCCCCAGCATTTT. Its translation is CASSLGRVNQPQHF.

The chain employs TRBV7-8 and TRBJ2-5, with 10 bases fitting TRBD1. With 1 base clipped from V and 5 bases from J, the junction kept 10 bases outside the gene matches. CDR1 is SGHVS and CDR2 is FQNEAQ in the germline V gene. The CDR3 spans 17 residues. CDR3 amino acids: CASSLVDDRGLEETQYF. The CDR3 DNA reads TGTGCCAGCAGCTTAGTGGACGACAGGGGGCTAGAGGAGACCCAGTACTTC.

V is TRBV19 and J is TRBJ2-7; 11 bases fit TRBD1. The CDR3 totals 15 residues. CDR1 is LNHDA, CDR2 SQIVND, per germline (reference sequence). The V and J ends lost 5 bases and 6 bases, in that order; junction bases with no gene match: 9. This CDR3 is CASSDGTGGLIEQYF. CDR3 in DNA: TGTGCCAGTAGTGATGGGACAGGGGGGCTTATCGAGCAGTACTTC.

This clone is labeled medium-sized (0.01 to 0.1%). The chain links TRBV28 to TRBJ2-7, with TRBD1 identical over 10 bases. The V segment lost 6 bases and the J segment 0 bases; nucleotides outside the gene matches: 5. The CDR3 covers 15 residues. Germline CDR1 is MDHEN and CDR2 is SYDVKM. The CDR3 DNA sequence: TGTGCCAGCAGCCGGGGACAGGGGATCTCCTACGAGCAGTACTTC. It specifies CASSRGQGISYEQYF.

To note about this clone: Germline and junction disagree at one end, which may indicate a read error. The chain is built from TRBV7-7 and TRBJ1-1, with a tentative D call TRBD1 (6 bases). This CDR3 contains 13 residues. Germline loops: CDR1 SSHAT, CDR2 FNYEAQ (reference sequence). The CDR3 nucleotides are TGTGCTAGCAGCTTATCTACAGGGTCTGAAGCTTTCTTT. Translation gives CASSLSTGSEAFF.